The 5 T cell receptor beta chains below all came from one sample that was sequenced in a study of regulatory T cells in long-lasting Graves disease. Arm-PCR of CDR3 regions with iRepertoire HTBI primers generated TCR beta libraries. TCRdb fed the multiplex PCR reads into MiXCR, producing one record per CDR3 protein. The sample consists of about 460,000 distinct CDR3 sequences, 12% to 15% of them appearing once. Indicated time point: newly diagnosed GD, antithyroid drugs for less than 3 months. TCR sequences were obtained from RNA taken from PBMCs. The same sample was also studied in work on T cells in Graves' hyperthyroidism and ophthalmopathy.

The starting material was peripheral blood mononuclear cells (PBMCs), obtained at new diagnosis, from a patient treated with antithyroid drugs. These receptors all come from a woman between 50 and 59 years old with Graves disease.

The CDR3 is CSARATKTVAFYEQYF. The CDR3 region has the DNA TGCAGTGCTAGAGCAACTAAGACAGTAGCCTTCTACGAGCAGTACTTC. The V gene is TRBV20-1, the J gene TRBJ2-7, with D maybe TRBD1 (5 bases). The germline V and J ends were trimmed by 1 base and 3 bases, with 19 bases remaining between them. Germline V gene lookup returns CDR1 DFQATT and CDR2 SNEGSKA (reference sequence). The CDR3 runs 16 residues.

CDR3 DNA sequence: TGCAGTGCTAAGGGAAGCCCCTCCTACAATGAGCAGTTCTTC. It codes for CSAKGSPSYNEQFF. The chain couples TRBV20-1 to TRBJ2-1; the D is unclear. The V gene lost 4 bases and the J gene lost 0 bases, with 10 bases spanning the gap. Germline lookup yields CDR1 DFQATT and CDR2 SNEGSKA (reference sequence). The CDR3 is 14 residues long.

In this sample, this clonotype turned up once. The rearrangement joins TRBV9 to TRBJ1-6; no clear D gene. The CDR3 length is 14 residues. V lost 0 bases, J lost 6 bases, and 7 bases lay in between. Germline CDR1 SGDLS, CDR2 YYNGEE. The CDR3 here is CASSVEGINSPLHF. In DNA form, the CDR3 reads TGTGCCAGCAGCGTAGAGGGAATTAATTCACCCCTCCACTTT.

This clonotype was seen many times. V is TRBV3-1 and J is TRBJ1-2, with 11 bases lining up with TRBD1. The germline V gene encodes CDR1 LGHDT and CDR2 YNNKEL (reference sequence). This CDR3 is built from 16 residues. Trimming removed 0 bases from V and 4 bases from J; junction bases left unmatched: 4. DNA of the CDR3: TGTGCCAGCAGCCAAGATAGGGACAGGGGGTCCTATGGCTACACCTTC. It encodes CASSQDRDRGSYGYTF.

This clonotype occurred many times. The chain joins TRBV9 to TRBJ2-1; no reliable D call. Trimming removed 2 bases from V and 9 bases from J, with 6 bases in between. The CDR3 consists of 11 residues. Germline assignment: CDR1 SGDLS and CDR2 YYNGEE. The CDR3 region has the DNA TGTGCCAGCAGCGTCAATGGTGAGCAGTTCTTC. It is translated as CASSVNGEQFF.